This TCR beta chain was captured by sequencing in a study of shared clonotypes between healthy human individuals. The CDR3 extends over 13 amino acids. The V end lost 3 bases, the J end lost 2 bases, and 8 bases lay between the germline ends. Germline CDR1 and CDR2: SEHNR and FQNEAQ (reference sequence). Template for every sorted-subset replicate PCR totaled roughly 200 ng DNA, tens of thousands of T cell genomes. The protocol was immunoSEQ multiplex PCR, while the TCRdb copy is restricted to in-frame clones and leaves out a portion. This table holds about 1 million clones, around 78% found once. Study-wide results and limits: Estimated clonotype richness was generally higher in naive than memory subsets.

This clone came up a few times. As yet, its antigen is unknown. The receptor comes from a man aged 18 to 35 in good health. Some clones in this sample may be carry-over from other donors' samples. The chain joins TRBV7-9 to TRBJ2-7; the D is unclear. Material: memory CD4+ T cells from PBMCs. Subset in this sample: CD45RA-negative fraction. CDR3 DNA: TGTGCCAGCAGCTTCCCTAATACCTACGAGCAGTACTTC. This codes for CASSFPNTYEQYF.